One sample yielded the 28 T cell receptor beta chains listed below, sequenced in a study of cytomegalovirus exposure and HLA in healthy donors. Use of 60 Vbeta and 13 Jbeta primers characterized the PCR. Only in-frame clones appear in the TCRdb table, and some are missing; sequencing was by immunoSEQ multiplex PCR. The sample includes tens of thousands of clones, approximately 81% seen only once; the top ten take about 1.2%. Sequenced: PBMCs. The receptors stem from a girl between 2 and 10 years old in good health and CMV-seropositive.

The CDR3 loop reads CASSDRGAGNTIYF. CDR3 nucleotide sequence: TGTGCCAGCAGTGACAGGGGAGCAGGAAACACCATATATTTT. This sequence joins TRBV28 and TRBJ1-3; the match to TRBD1 covers 8 bases. The CDR3 has 14 residues. CDR1 is MDHEN, CDR2 SYDVKM, per germline. V was clipped by 5 bases and J by 4 bases; unmatched bases: 4. Supplemented by reference TRBV28 and TRBJ1-3, the full variable domain reads DVKVTQSSRYLVKRTGEKVFLECVQDMDHENMFWYRQDPGLGLRLIYFSYDVKMKEKGDIPEGYSVSREKKERFSLILESASTNQTSMYLCASSDRGAGNTIYFGEGSWLTVV.

The chain couples TRBV4-1 to TRBJ1-1; no firm D call. The CDR3 contains 12 residues. V lost 3 bases and J lost 6, with 8 bases in between. Germline CDR1 reads MGHRA; CDR2 reads YSYEKL. In DNA, the CDR3 is TGCGCCAGCAGCCAGACTGCCCCTGAAGCTTTCTTT. Amino acid sequence: CASSQTAPEAFF.

The genes are TRBV6-5 and TRBJ1-1; TRBD1 might be the D (6 bases). Germline V gene data show CDR1 as MNHEY and CDR2 as SVGAGI. The CDR3 is 12 amino acids. V was shortened by 6 bases and J by 7 bases, with 12 bases between the two germline ends. CDR3 nucleotides: TGTGCCAGCAGCTTACAGGGTCGTGAAGCTTTCTTT. Translated: CASSLQGREAFF.

The chain couples TRBV5-1 to TRBJ2-2; D might be TRBD2 (6 bases). The V gene lost 2 bases and the J gene lost 4 bases, with 18 bases spanning the gap. Germline V gene lookup returns CDR1 SGHRS and CDR2 YFSETQ. This CDR3 has 17 amino acids. CDR3 nucleotides: TGCGCCAGCAGCTTTCCCAAGGTGGGAGGCGCCACCGGGGAGCTGTTTTTT. This encodes CASSFPKVGGATGELFF.

The chain has TRBV10-3 and TRBJ2-2; no clear D. The CDR3 loop spans 13 amino acids. The germline gives CDR1 ENHRY, CDR2 SYGVKD. V shed 8 bases and J shed 4 bases, with 11 bases lying between them. The CDR3 loop is CAIWQPGTGELFF. As DNA, the CDR3 is TGTGCCATCTGGCAACCAGGCACCGGGGAGCTGTTTTTT.

The CDR3 nucleotides are TGCAGCGCAAAACGAGGGTTTACCGCCAATGAGCAGTTCTTC. Its translation is CSAKRGFTANEQFF. The chain couples TRBV29-1 to TRBJ2-1; D is perhaps TRBD2 (5 bases). The CDR3 contains 14 residues. Trimming stripped 7 bases from V and 6 bases from J, with 19 bases between. The germline V gene encodes CDR1 SQVTM and CDR2 ANQGSEA.

This sequence joins TRBV2 and TRBJ2-1, with D perhaps TRBD2 (5 bases). CDR3 size: 13 residues. V was trimmed by 8 bases and J by 3 bases, leaving 11 bases between them. Germline V gene sequence: CDR1 SNHLY, CDR2 FYNNEI. The DNA for the CDR3 is TGTGCCAGCGGGAGTGGGGACTACAATGAGCAGTTCTTC. The encoded protein is CASGSGDYNEQFF.

The genes are TRBV2 and TRBJ1-1, with 11 bases lining up with TRBD1. Germline V gene sequence: CDR1 SNHLY, CDR2 FYNNEI. The CDR3 length is 20 residues. Trimming took 3 bases from V and 2 from J; bases not matched to a gene: 17. The CDR3: CASSDSPTGSRTGGNTEAFF. CDR3 nucleotides: TGTGCCAGCAGTGACTCGCCCACCGGATCCAGGACAGGGGGCAACACTGAAGCTTTCTTT. The full variable domain, in which reference TRBV2 and TRBJ1-1 provide the parts outside the CDR3, is EPEVTQTPSHQVTQMGQEVILRCVPISNHLYFYWYRQILGQKVEFLVSFYNNEISEKSEIFDDQFSVERPDGSNFTLKIRSTKLEDSAMYFCASSDSPTGSRTGGNTEAFFGQGTRLTVV.

This clone was counted between two and nine times. The chain uses TRBV19 and TRBJ2-7; 10 bases are a match to TRBD2. Trimming at V came to 7 bases and at J to 1 base, leaving 4 bases not matched to a gene. The V gene's germline CDR1 is LNHDA and CDR2 SQIVND (reference sequence). The CDR3 spans 14 residues. The CDR3 here is CASTLAGGSYEQYF. CDR3 nucleotide sequence: TGTGCCAGTACCTTAGCGGGGGGATCCTACGAGCAGTACTTC.

The chain recombines TRBV6-5 with TRBJ1-6; no clear D. Germline V gene lookup returns CDR1 MNHEY and CDR2 SVGAGI. This CDR3 is 14 amino acids long. The V and J ends lost 5 bases and 7 bases respectively, with 12 bases between them. The CDR3 region is CASSLNTGNSPLHF. CDR3 DNA: TGTGCCAGCAGTCTGAACACGGGGAATTCACCCCTCCACTTT.

V is TRBV7-2 and J is TRBJ2-7; 8 bases fit TRBD2. V lost 2 bases and J lost 5; bases outside the gene matches: 5. The length of the CDR3 is 14 residues. Germline-derived CDR1 and CDR2 are SGHTA and FQGNSA. DNA of the CDR3: TGTGCCAGCAGCTTATGGGCGGGAGGCCACGAGCAGTACTTC. This codes for CASSLWAGGHEQYF.

The V call is TRBV5-1, the J call TRBJ1-5; D gene uncertain. Germline loops: CDR1 SGHRS, CDR2 YFSETQ. V was shortened by 0 bases and J by 9 bases, with 13 bases between the two germline ends. This CDR3 is built from 14 residues. The CDR3, as DNA: TGCGCCAGCAGCTTGGTACCCCCAAATAGGCCCCAGCATTTT. Protein product: CASSLVPPNRPQHF. The whole variable domain, remainder taken from reference TRBV5-1 and TRBJ1-5, is KAGVTQTPRYLIKTRGQQVTLSCSPISGHRSVSWYQQTPGQGLQFLFEYFSETQRNKGNFPGRFSGRQFSNSRSEMNVSTLELGDSALYLCASSLVPPNRPQHFGDGTRLSIL.

The chain has TRBV10-3 and TRBJ1-1, with unresolved D. This CDR3 contains 13 residues. Trimming cost V 7 bases and J 4 bases, with 13 bases left between them. Per germline, CDR1 ENHRY and CDR2 SYGVKD. DNA for the CDR3: TGTGCCATCACTCTAAGTCGCGCCACTGAAGCTTTCTTT. The encoded protein is CAITLSRATEAFF.

In this sample, this clone turned up once. The V and J genes are TRBV30 and TRBJ2-1; D is unclear. This CDR3 is built from 13 residues. The V end was cut by 0 bases, the J end by 7 bases, with 10 bases between. Germline assignment: CDR1 GTSNPN and CDR2 SVGIG (reference sequence). CDR3 bases: TGTGCCTGGAGTGTAAATGACGGGAATGAGCAGTTCTTC. It yields the protein CAWSVNDGNEQFF. Together with reference TRBV30 and TRBJ2-1, the CDR3 gives the full variable domain: SQTIHQWPATLVQPVGSPLSLECTVEGTSNPNLYWYRQAAGRGLQLLFYSVGIGQISSEVPQNLSASRPQDRQFILSSKKLLLSDSGFYLCAWSVNDGNEQFFGPGTRLTVL.

The V and J genes are TRBV6-4 and TRBJ2-3; no reliable D call. The CDR3 consists of 13 residues. The ends were cut back, 4 bases at V and 0 bases at J, with 5 bases in the middle. Germline V CDR1 and CDR2: MRHNA, SNTAGT. CDR3 coding DNA: TGTGCCAGCAGTGTCCGGAGCACAGATACGCAGTATTTT. This sequence encodes CASSVRSTDTQYF.

This chain joins TRBV13 and TRBJ2-2; no reliable D call. This CDR3 region has 13 residues. Trimming removed 2 bases from V and 5 bases from J, with 6 bases in between. Germline CDR1 is PRHDT and CDR2 is FYEKMQ (reference sequence). The CDR3 DNA is TGTGCCAGCAGCTTAACCAGAACCGGGGAGCTGTTTTTT. Amino acids: CASSLTRTGELFF. The whole variable domain, remainder taken from reference TRBV13 and TRBJ2-2, is AAGVIQSPRHLIKEKRETATLKCYPIPRHDTVYWYQQGPGQDPQFLISFYEKMQSDKGSIPDRFSAQQFSDYHSELNMSSLELGDSALYFCASSLTRTGELFFGEGSRLTVL.

The chain combines TRBV14 with TRBJ2-5, with D maybe TRBD2 (5 bases). Per germline, CDR1 SGHDN and CDR2 FVKESK. This CDR3 is built from 14 residues. The germline V and J ends were trimmed by 4 bases and 4 bases, with 13 bases remaining between them. Here the CDR3 DNA reads TGTGCCAGCAGCCTCCCCGGCGGGCTAGAGACCCAGTACTTC. It yields the protein CASSLPGGLETQYF.

The chain recombines TRBV5-8 with TRBJ2-1, with 8 nucleotides matching TRBD1. V lost 4 bases to trimming and J lost 7 bases; unmatched junction nucleotides: 10. Germline V gene sequence: CDR1 SGHTS, CDR2 YDEGEE. The CDR3 is 15 amino acids. CDR3 sequence: CASSGGQGWVNEQFF. The CDR3 DNA follows: TGTGCCAGCAGCGGTGGACAGGGTTGGGTGAATGAGCAGTTCTTC.

The gene calls are TRBV4-3 and TRBJ2-5; possibly TRBD1 for D (5 bases). This CDR3 contains 15 residues. Per germline, CDR1 LGHNA and CDR2 YSLEER. Trimming took off 0 bases at V and 4 bases at J, with 12 bases between the two ends. In DNA, the CDR3 is TGCGCCAGCAGCCAAGAGGGCCAGGGAAGAGAGACCCAGTACTTC. Amino acid sequence: CASSQEGQGRETQYF.

The chain carries TRBV29-1 and TRBJ2-7; 8 bases are shared with TRBD2. The CDR3 sequence is 15 residues long. Germline trimming cut 3 bases from V and 6 bases from J; bases unmatched to any gene: 13. Germline V gene lookup returns CDR1 SQVTM and CDR2 ANQGSEA. In DNA form, the CDR3 reads TGCAGCGTTGAGCAACCGGGACTAGTAACTTTCGAGCAGTACTTC. Translation: CSVEQPGLVTFEQYF.

The chain carries TRBV9 and TRBJ2-7; weak D call: TRBD1 (5 bases). CDR1 is SGDLS and CDR2 is YYNGEE in the germline V gene. The CDR3 extends over 14 amino acids. V gave up 4 bases and J gave up 6 bases, with 17 bases separating them. The CDR3 spells CASSLKPTGSEQYF. As DNA, the CDR3 is TGTGCCAGCAGCTTAAAGCCCACAGGATCCGAGCAGTACTTC.

In this sample, this clone turned up once. This chain links TRBV6-5 with TRBJ2-7; a possible D gene is TRBD2 (5 bases). This CDR3 has 15 residues. Trimming left V 9 bases short and J 3 bases short, with 21 bases between. Per germline, CDR1 MNHEY and CDR2 SVGAGI. The CDR3 DNA reads TGTGCCAGTTCCCCGAGTGGAGGTCAGCTCTACGAGCAGTACTTC. Translated: CASSPSGGQLYEQYF.

This rearrangement joins TRBV10-3 to TRBJ1-3; 7 nucleotides align to TRBD1. V lost 1 base, J lost 3 bases, and 3 bases stayed unmatched. The CDR3 extends over 15 amino acids. The germline V gene encodes CDR1 ENHRY and CDR2 SYGVKD. The CDR3 is CAISEWTGGGNTIYF. In nucleotides, the CDR3 is TGTGCCATCAGTGAGTGGACAGGAGGTGGAAACACCATATATTTT.

This clone was recorded a few times. The rearrangement joins TRBV6-5 to TRBJ1-1; unclear D gene. The CDR3 totals 13 residues. Trimming pared 6 bases from V and 4 bases from J, leaving 12 bases between. Germline V lookup: CDR1 MNHEY, CDR2 SVGAGI. CDR3 in DNA: TGTGCCAGCAGAGTCGGGGTGAGCACTGAAGCTTTCTTT. It is translated as CASRVGVSTEAFF.

The chain recombines TRBV29-1 with TRBJ2-1, with a tentative D call TRBD2 (5 bases). The CDR3 contains 16 residues. Looked up from germline, CDR1 is SQVTM and CDR2 is ANQGSEA. V lost 7 bases and J 2 bases, leaving 21 bases between the germline ends. The CDR3 bases are TGCAGCGCGGGGAAAGAAAGCCTTCGGACCTACAATGAGCAGTTCTTC. Protein product: CSAGKESLRTYNEQFF.

The V and J genes are TRBV28 and TRBJ2-1, with D perhaps TRBD1 (5 bases). The CDR3 is 15 residues long. Per the germline V gene, CDR1 is MDHEN and CDR2 is SYDVKM. Trimming shortened V by 6 bases and J by 7 bases, and 19 bases separated the two germline ends. The CDR3 DNA is TGTGCCAGCAGGACGTCCCGGCAGGGTACGAATGAGCAGTTCTTC. This gives the protein CASRTSRQGTNEQFF.

This sequence joins TRBV30 and TRBJ2-1, with a weak D call TRBD2 (6 bases). V dropped 3 bases and J dropped 8 bases, with 17 bases sitting between them. This CDR3 spans 14 amino acids. CDR1 is GTSNPN, CDR2 SVGIG, per germline (reference sequence). CDR3 protein: CAWSALGRRDEQFF. The CDR3 DNA reads TGTGCCTGGAGCGCCCTGGGGAGGCGAGATGAGCAGTTCTTC.

V and J are TRBV19 and TRBJ2-7; the match to TRBD2 covers 11 bases. The CDR3 spans 17 residues. The germline V gene has CDR1 LNHDA and CDR2 SQIVND (reference sequence). Trimming at V came to 4 bases and at J to 9 bases, leaving 17 bases not matched to a gene. The CDR3 DNA is TGTGCCAGTAGTACCCCCGGGACTAGCGGCTCCCTACGAGGGCAGTACTTC. It translates to CASSTPGTSGSLRGQYF.